In its sample, the clone carrying this T cell receptor beta chain was seen a few times. Germline V gene lookup returns CDR1 MNHNS and CDR2 SASEGT. V lost 6 bases to trimming and J lost 2 bases, with 16 bases between them. The CDR3 extends over 15 amino acids. The sample comes from a study of T cells after yellow fever vaccination. At the level of the study: Low-cell-number fractions underwent preparation using SMART-Seq v4 Ultra Low Input.

5'RACE template switching added a universal primer site and UMIs to TCR cDNA. TCRdb re-analysed the 5' RACE reads in MiXCR, keeping a single row per CDR3 protein. The data show 320,000 or so distinct CDR3 sequences, with approximately 8% seen just once and 17% held by the top ten. The V gene is TRBV6-1, the J gene TRBJ1-2; D unresolved. Sample: PBMCs, taken about 41 days after the first yellow fever vaccination. This TCR came from a man in his late teens or twenties who received the YFV17D yellow fever vaccine. This chain's CDR3 is CASRGYGERNYGYTF. CDR3 bases: TGTGCCAGCAGGGGATATGGAGAACGGAACTATGGCTACACCTTC.